Listed below are T cell receptor beta chains from one sample, sequenced in a study of T cells in Graves' hyperthyroidism and ophthalmopathy. TCRdb redid the calling of the multiplex PCR reads with MiXCR, one entry per CDR3 protein. The sample yields fewer than 250,000 distinct CDR3 sequences, over 15% seen once. The specimen sequenced was blood. All receptors derive from a woman under 30 with Graves' ophthalmopathy. Both conserved end residues are part of each CDR3. The D gene is left open where the match is weak. Size is stated for part of the rows, as once, few or many counts, or as a class when the clone is expanded.

V gene	D gene	J gene	clone size	CDR3 protein	CDR3 DNA
TRBV7-2	NA	TRBJ2-2	few	CASSLSSVTGELFF	TGTGCCAGCAGCTTAAGTAGTGTCACCGGGGAGCTGTTTTTT
TRBV20-1	TRBD1	TRBJ2-7	many	CSARDPRTGFSYEQYF	TGCAGTGCTAGAGATCCCCGGACAGGCTTCTCCTACGAGCAGTACTTC
TRBV10-2	TRBD1	TRBJ2-5	many	CASSEWTGAETQYF	TGCGCCAGCAGTGAGTGGACAGGGGCAGAGACCCAGTACTTC
TRBV20-1	NA	TRBJ1-5	many	CSAWTTQGGNQPQHF	TGCAGTGCTTGGACGACCCAAGGGGGCAATCAGCCCCAGCATTTT
TRBV28	TRBD2	TRBJ2-1	once	CASSLIWGAGGGYQFF	TGTGCCAGCAGTTTAATTTGGGGGGCGGGAGGAGGGTACCAGTTCTTC
TRBV3-1	NA	TRBJ1-2	many	CASSQEARYGYTF	TGTGCCAGCAGCCAAGAGGCCAGGTATGGCTACACCTTC
TRBV15	TRBD1	TRBJ2-7	many	CATSKHRGEQYF	TGTGCCACCAGCAAGCACAGGGGCGAGCAGTACTTC
TRBV19	TRBD1	TRBJ1-4	few	CASSITGGRPEKLFF	TGTGCCAGTAGTATCACAGGGGGCAGGCCTGAAAAACTGTTTTTT
TRBV18	TRBD1	TRBJ2-7	many	CASSPQTGTGSYEQYF	TGTGCCAGCTCACCGCAAACCGGGACAGGGAGTTACGAGCAGTACTTC
TRBV7-9	TRBD1	TRBJ1-2	NA	CASSPTGGGTNYGYTF	TGTGCCAGCAGCCCGACAGGGGGCGGAACCAACTATGGCTACACCTTC
TRBV20-1	TRBD1	TRBJ1-4	many	CSARGGRGGSNEKLFF	TGCAGTGCTAGAGGGGGCAGGGGGGGTTCTAATGAAAAACTGTTTTTT
TRBV28	TRBD1	TRBJ1-2	NA	CASSSPTGGPHGYTF	TGTGCCAGCAGTTCCCCCACAGGGGGCCCCCATGGCTACACCTTC
TRBV6-1	NA	TRBJ1-2	many	CASSGTKGYGYTF	TGTGCCAGCAGTGGGACGAAAGGATATGGCTACACCTTC
TRBV3-1	NA	TRBJ2-1	NA	CASTGDSGDYNEQFF	TGTGCCAGCACCGGGGACAGCGGGGACTACAATGAGCAGTTCTTC
TRBV28	TRBD1	TRBJ2-5	many	CASSLRIGTGGRGETQYF	TGTGCCAGCAGTTTACGAATTGGGACAGGGGGCCGAGGAGAGACCCAGTACTTC
TRBV29-1	TRBD1	TRBJ1-1	NA	CSVTGGAEAFF	TGCAGCGTGACAGGGGGCGCGGAAGCTTTCTTT
TRBV7-8	NA	TRBJ2-1	once	CASSLGGGENEQFF	TGTGCCAGCAGCTTAGGAGGCGGGGAGAATGAGCAGTTCTTC
TRBV11-2	TRBD1	TRBJ1-6	few	CASTSRGQGAETYNSPLHF	TGTGCCAGCACCTCCAGGGGACAGGGGGCAGAAACCTATAATTCACCCCTCCACTTT
TRBV5-1	NA	TRBJ2-5	many	CASRPPGYQETQYF	TGCGCCAGCAGACCTCCAGGGTACCAGGAGACCCAGTACTTC
TRBV7-3	NA	TRBJ2-3	many	CASSLIGFGTSTDTQYF	TGTGCCAGCAGCTTAATTGGCTTCGGGACTAGCACAGATACGCAGTATTTT
TRBV18	TRBD2	TRBJ2-2	many	CASSQMTSEYTGELFF	TGTGCCAGCTCACAAATGACTAGCGAGTACACCGGGGAGCTGTTTTTT
TRBV11-3	TRBD1	TRBJ2-5	many	CASSLAHRGLQETQYF	TGTGCCAGCAGCTTAGCTCACAGGGGTCTTCAAGAGACCCAGTACTTC
TRBV14	NA	TRBJ1-6	NA	CASSQVPGAAYNSPLHF	TGTGCCAGCAGCCAAGTGCCGGGGGCGGCCTATAATTCACCCCTCCACTTT
TRBV30	NA	TRBJ1-3	NA	CAWSAGGPPSSGNTIYF	TGTGCCTGGAGTGCTGGGGGGCCCCCGAGCTCTGGAAACACCATATATTTT
TRBV29-1	NA	TRBJ2-3	few	CSVASGTSTDTQYF	TGCAGCGTGGCCTCCGGGACATCCACAGATACGCAGTATTTT
TRBV4-1	TRBD2	TRBJ2-5	few	CASSSLAGGPETQYF	TGCGCCAGCAGCAGTCTAGCGGGGGGGCCGGAGACCCAGTACTTC
TRBV11-2	NA	TRBJ1-1	many	CASSLAVGFTEAFF	TGTGCCAGCAGCTTAGCGGTTGGATTCACTGAAGCTTTCTTT